Shown below are 27 T cell receptor beta chains from a single sample sequenced in a study of blood T cell repertoires in COVID-19. The assay was immunoSEQ multiplex PCR, and TCRdb's table has in-frame clones only and misses some. The repertoire holds about 210,000 clones, with under 90% as singletons. Source material: peripheral blood. The origin of the receptors is a woman aged 40 to 50 with active or convalescent COVID-19.

V usage is TRBV24-1 and J usage is TRBJ2-7, with TRBD2 matching over 7 bases. The CDR3 runs to 14 residues. V was clipped by 2 bases and J by 6 bases; unmatched bases: 6. CDR1 and CDR2 from the germline V gene are KGHDR and SFDVKD. The CDR3 is CATSDSQRGVEQYF. CDR3 in DNA: TGTGCCACCAGTGATTCCCAACGGGGGGTCGAGCAGTACTTC.

V is TRBV18 and J is TRBJ1-1; the D gene is possibly TRBD1 (5 bases). The CDR3 is 15 amino acids. Trimming cost V 0 bases and J 4 bases, with 12 bases left between them. CDR1 is KGHSH and CDR2 is LQKENI in the germline V gene. This CDR3 reads CASSPPAGWTTEAFF. In DNA form, the CDR3 reads TGTGCCAGCTCACCACCGGCAGGGTGGACCACTGAAGCTTTCTTT.

This CDR3 reads CASTAGTEAFF. The CDR3 nucleotides read TGTGCCAGCACCGCCGGCACTGAAGCTTTCTTT. V gene TRBV3-1 (or the pseudogene TRBV3-2) combines with J gene TRBJ1-1; no reliable D call. Trimming pared 7 bases from V and 4 bases from J, leaving 7 bases between. Germline loops: CDR1 LGHDT, CDR2 YNNKEL (reference sequence). The CDR3 has 11 amino acids.

This clone is a singleton in its sample. The gene calls are TRBV21-1 and TRBJ2-3; the table's D call TRBD1 went unverified against the DNA. TRBV21-1 is assigned pseudogene status. The CDR3 sequence is 18 residues long. The CDR3 nucleotides read TGTGCCAGCAGCAGAAAAAGTGGGACAGGGGCCAGCACAGATACGCAGTATTTT. It yields the protein CASSRKSGTGASTDTQYF.

V is TRBV30 and J is TRBJ2-5, with a weak D call TRBD2 (5 bases). Germline CDR1 GTSNPN, CDR2 SVGIG (reference sequence). The CDR3 has 15 residues. The ends were cut back, 3 bases at V and 1 base at J, with 15 bases in the middle. CDR3 region: CAWSGYRTRQETQYF. As DNA, the CDR3 is TGTGCCTGGAGCGGATACCGGACTCGCCAAGAGACCCAGTACTTC.

This clone has just one count. The chain links TRBV25-1 to TRBJ1-1; TRBD1 matches 9 bases. The CDR3 runs 17 residues. Trimming removed 4 bases from V and 1 base from J; junction bases left unmatched: 10. The germline CDR1 and CDR2 sequences are MGHDK and SYGVNS. The CDR3 DNA is TGTGCCAGCAGTGGTTCTGCCGGGACAGGGAGGAACACTGAAGCTTTCTTT. Translation: CASSGSAGTGRNTEAFF.

In its sample, this clone was seen a few times. The chain is built from TRBV7-9 and TRBJ1-4; D call uncertain. Trimming took off 5 bases at V and 12 bases at J, with 16 bases between the two ends. Germline CDR1 SEHNR, CDR2 FQNEAQ (reference sequence). The CDR3 has 13 residues. The CDR3 DNA follows: TGTGCCAGCAGCGGCGGTAATTTGGCGGAACTGTTTTTT. Protein: CASSGGNLAELFF.

The sample holds a few counts of this clone. CDR3 coding DNA: TGTGCCAGCTCACCACAGGGGAAAGAGACCCAGTACTTC. This sequence encodes CASSPQGKETQYF. This chain joins TRBV18 and TRBJ2-5; possibly TRBD1 for D (5 bases). The germline gives CDR1 KGHSH, CDR2 LQKENI. V dropped 1 base and J dropped 3 bases, with 6 bases sitting between them. The CDR3 extends over 13 amino acids.

This sequence joins TRBV10-2 and TRBJ1-6, with D perhaps matching TRBD1 (6 bases). V lost 5 bases to trimming and J lost 8 bases, with 10 bases between them. The CDR3 sequence is 13 residues long. CDR1 WSHSY and CDR2 SAAADI come from the germline V gene. CDR3 loop: CASSSRGDSPLHF. CDR3 in DNA: TGCGCCAGCAGTAGCAGGGGTGATTCACCCCTCCACTTT.

Judged by abundance, this clone is medium-sized. The chain carries TRBV5-1 and TRBJ2-2, with TRBD1 matching 7 bases. The length of the CDR3 is 16 residues. Looked up from germline, CDR1 is SGHRS and CDR2 is YFSETQ. V lost 5 bases to trimming and J lost 4 bases; unmatched junction nucleotides: 11. CDR3 sequence reads: CASSQSTGASTGELFF. CDR3 in DNA: TGCGCCAGCAGTCAAAGCACAGGGGCGAGCACCGGGGAGCTGTTTTTT.

V and J are TRBV24-1 and TRBJ2-5; 7 bases agree with TRBD1. CDR3 size: 14 residues. Trimming cost V 5 bases and J 3 bases; bases outside gene matches: 5. Germline V lookup: CDR1 KGHDR, CDR2 SFDVKD. CDR3 loop: CATSGTGEKETQYF. The DNA of the CDR3 is TGTGCCACCAGTGGTACAGGGGAGAAAGAGACCCAGTACTTC.

The chain has TRBV27 and TRBJ1-1; D gene unclear. Germline V CDR1 and CDR2: MNHEY, SMNVEV (reference sequence). The CDR3 length is 15 residues. V was pared by 0 bases and J by 8 bases, with 16 bases between. The chain's CDR3 is CASSLSEGPGMEAFF. DNA for the CDR3: TGTGCCAGCAGTTTATCGGAGGGTCCGGGGATGGAAGCTTTCTTT.

This clone is a singleton in its sample. The rearrangement uses TRBV15 and TRBJ1-2, with D possibly being TRBD1 (5 bases). Trimming cost V 1 base and J 4 bases, with 7 bases left between them. This CDR3 is 13 amino acids long. CDR1 LNHNV and CDR2 YYDKDF come from the germline V gene (reference sequence). CDR3 sequence (DNA): TGTGCCACCAGCAGAGGGCAGGGCTATGGCTACACCTTC. Translated, it gives CATSRGQGYGYTF.

This clone is a singleton in its sample. The chain has TRBV28 and TRBJ1-2; a possible D gene is TRBD1 (5 bases). Trimming cost V 7 bases and J 8 bases, with 23 bases left between them. Germline V gene data show CDR1 as MDHEN and CDR2 as SYDVKM. CDR3 length: 15 amino acids. For the CDR3, the DNA is TGTGCCAGCACCCTCTTGGGGGGGGACGTCAGGGGCTACACCTTC. This encodes CASTLLGGDVRGYTF.

The chain carries TRBV6-1 and TRBJ2-3; no definite D call. The CDR3 covers 14 residues. Trimming pared 2 bases from V and 2 bases from J, leaving 8 bases between. From germline, CDR1 is MNHNS and CDR2 SASEGT. The CDR3 nucleotides are TGTGCCAGCAGTGAACAGGTCAACACAGATACGCAGTATTTT. It encodes CASSEQVNTDTQYF.

The rearrangement joins TRBV11-3 to TRBJ1-1; D unclear. V was pared by 3 bases and J by 4 bases, with 9 bases between. The CDR3 extends over 13 amino acids. CDR1 SGHNT and CDR2 YENEEA come from the germline V gene. This CDR3 is CASSLRRFTEAFF. The DNA for the CDR3 is TGTGCCAGCAGCTTGCGTCGATTCACTGAAGCTTTCTTT.

J is TRBJ1-4 and V is TRBV19; 7 bases line up with TRBD1. J was trimmed by 3 bases and V by 4 bases; bases with no gene match: 2. CDR1 and CDR2 (germline): LNHDA, SQIVND (reference sequence). The CDR3 sequence is 14 residues long. This CDR3 is CASSTDRANEKLFF. In DNA form, the CDR3 reads TGTGCCAGTAGTACCGACAGGGCTAATGAAAAACTGTTTTTT.

The J gene is TRBJ2-7, the V gene TRBV30; D may be TRBD2 (6 bases). Germline V gene lookup returns CDR1 GTSNPN and CDR2 SVGIG (reference sequence). V lost 2 bases, J lost 3 bases, and 14 bases lay in between. There are 14 residues in the CDR3. Here the CDR3 reads CAWSWQRVSYEQYF. DNA for the CDR3: TGTGCCTGGAGTTGGCAGCGGGTTAGCTACGAGCAGTACTTC.

This clone came up many times. The chain recombines TRBV7-3 with TRBJ2-1; 11 bases line up with TRBD2. V gave up 3 bases and J gave up 4 bases; unmatched junction bases: 2. The germline V gene has CDR1 SGHTA and CDR2 FQGTGA. The CDR3 spans 15 residues. This chain's CDR3 is CASSLTSGTYNEQFF. The CDR3 bases are TGTGCCAGCAGCTTGACTAGCGGGACGTACAATGAGCAGTTCTTC.

A few counts support this clone. The chain has TRBV18 and TRBJ1-4, with 10 bases that match TRBD1. The CDR3 length is 17 residues. Germline assignment: CDR1 KGHSH and CDR2 LQKENI. V was pared by 2 bases and J by 5 bases, with 8 bases of the junction left unmatched. CDR3 coding DNA: TGTGCCAGCTCACCAGACAGGGGGCGCTTTTCAAATGAAAAACTGTTTTTT. It codes for CASSPDRGRFSNEKLFF.

This clone is categorized as medium-sized (0.01 to 0.1%). V and J are TRBV19 and TRBJ2-7; 9 positions agree with TRBD1. CDR1 and CDR2 (germline): LNHDA, SQIVND (reference sequence). After removal of 9 bases from V and 2 bases from J, the junction contained 8 bases not matched to a gene. The CDR3 consists of 14 residues. As DNA, the CDR3 is TGTGCCAGCCGGGACAGGGAACGAACCTACGAGCAGTACTTC. It codes for CASRDRERTYEQYF.

The CDR3, as DNA: TGCGCCAGCAGCCAAGAACCGAGTTTGATCGCCAGGGGGGTAACTGAAGCTTTCTTT. Protein product: CASSQEPSLIARGVTEAFF. The V call is TRBV4-1, the J call TRBJ1-1; 7 nucleotides line up with TRBD1. The germline V gene encodes CDR1 MGHRA and CDR2 YSYEKL. The CDR3 contains 19 residues. V shed 0 bases, J shed 5 bases, and the junction held 18 bases outside the gene matches.

This clone was observed a few times. The chain uses TRBV7-8 and TRBJ1-4; D not certain. Germline CDR1 reads SGHVS; CDR2 reads FQNEAQ. CDR3 length equals 14 residues. V was trimmed by 3 bases and J by 3 bases, leaving 8 bases between them. The CDR3 loop reads CASSFGQSNEKLFF. CDR3 in DNA: TGTGCCAGCAGCTTTGGTCAGTCTAATGAAAAACTGTTTTTT.

The CDR3 reads CASSYDREHSPLHF. The DNA for the CDR3 is TGCGCCAGCAGCTATGACAGGGAGCATTCACCCCTCCACTTT. The chain employs TRBV5-1 and TRBJ1-6; 7 nucleotides agree with TRBD1. CDR3 length: 14 amino acids. The germline V gene encodes CDR1 SGHRS and CDR2 YFSETQ. J gave up 8 bases and V 3 bases, and 5 bases lay outside the gene matches. Supplemented by reference TRBV5-1 and TRBJ1-6, the full variable domain reads KAGVTQTPRYLIKTRGQQVTLSCSPISGHRSVSWYQQTPGQGLQFLFEYFSETQRNKGNFPGRFSGRQFSNSRSEMNVSTLELGDSALYLCASSYDREHSPLHFGNGTRLTVT.

This chain links TRBV3-1 (or the pseudogene TRBV3-2) with TRBJ2-5, with 9 bases that match TRBD2. The germline V gene has CDR1 LGHDT and CDR2 YNNKEL (reference sequence). The CDR3 extends over 17 amino acids. Germline trimming cut 0 bases from V and 4 bases from J; bases unmatched to any gene: 9. CDR3 sequence: CASSQDEVAGARETQYF. The CDR3 DNA reads as TGTGCCAGCAGCCAAGATGAGGTAGCGGGAGCTCGAGAGACCCAGTACTTC.

The chain has TRBV7-6 and TRBJ2-1; the match to TRBD2 covers 7 bases. With 5 bases clipped from V and 0 bases from J, the junction kept 4 bases outside the gene matches. Germline CDR1 and CDR2: SGHVS and FNYEAQ. This CDR3 contains 15 residues. This CDR3 is CASSAGGFSYNEQFF. The CDR3 DNA reads as TGTGCCAGCAGCGCCGGGGGGTTCTCCTACAATGAGCAGTTCTTC.

This chain links TRBV21-1 with TRBJ1-6. TRBV21-1 is noted as a pseudogene. This CDR3 has 13 residues. In DNA form, the CDR3 reads TGTGCCAGCGCCCGGGGGGCAGCTTCACCCCTCCACTTT. Translated: CASARGAASPLHF.